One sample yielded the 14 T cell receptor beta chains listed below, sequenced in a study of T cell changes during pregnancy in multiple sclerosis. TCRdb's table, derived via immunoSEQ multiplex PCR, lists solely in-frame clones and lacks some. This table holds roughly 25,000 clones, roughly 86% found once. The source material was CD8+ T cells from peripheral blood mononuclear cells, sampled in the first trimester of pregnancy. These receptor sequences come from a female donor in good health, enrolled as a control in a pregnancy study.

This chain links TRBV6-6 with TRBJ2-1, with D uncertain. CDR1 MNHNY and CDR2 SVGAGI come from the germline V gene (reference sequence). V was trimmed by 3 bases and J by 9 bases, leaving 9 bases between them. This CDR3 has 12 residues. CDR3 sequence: CASSYSNSEQFF. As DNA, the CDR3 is TGTGCCAGCAGTTATTCCAACTCTGAGCAGTTCTTC.

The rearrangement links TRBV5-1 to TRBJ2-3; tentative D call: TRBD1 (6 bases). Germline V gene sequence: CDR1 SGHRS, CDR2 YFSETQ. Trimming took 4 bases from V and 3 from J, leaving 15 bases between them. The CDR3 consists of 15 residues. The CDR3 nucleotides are TGCGCCAGCAGCCCCGAAGGGGGTGGGACAGATACGCAGTATTTT. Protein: CASSPEGGGTDTQYF.

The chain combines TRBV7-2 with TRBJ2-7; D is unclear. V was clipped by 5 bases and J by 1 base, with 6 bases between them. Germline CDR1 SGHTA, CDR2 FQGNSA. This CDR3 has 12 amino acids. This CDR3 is CASSVRSYEQYF. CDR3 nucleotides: TGTGCCAGCAGCGTCCGTTCCTACGAGCAGTACTTC. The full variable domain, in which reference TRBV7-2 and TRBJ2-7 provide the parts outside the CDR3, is GAGVSQSPSNKVTEKGKDVELRCDPISGHTALYWYRQSLGQGLEFLIYFQGNSAPDKSGLPSDRFSAERTGGSVSTLTIQRTQQEDSAVYLCASSVRSYEQYFGPGTRLTVT.

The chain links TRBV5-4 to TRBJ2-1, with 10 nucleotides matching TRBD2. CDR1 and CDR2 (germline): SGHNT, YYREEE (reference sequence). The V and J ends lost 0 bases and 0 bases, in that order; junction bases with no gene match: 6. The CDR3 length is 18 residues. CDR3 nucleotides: TGTGCCAGCAGCTTGGGGGAGCGGGGGGGGTTCTCCTACAATGAGCAGTTCTTC. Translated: CASSLGERGGFSYNEQFF.

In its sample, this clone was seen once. The CDR3 DNA reads TGTGCCACTACAGCCACCCGACAGGGTTGGGAGACCCAGTACTTC. Protein: CATTATRQGWETQYF. This chain joins TRBV10-3 and TRBJ2-5; TRBD1 agrees at 7 bases. Trimming took 10 bases from V and 5 from J; bases not matched to a gene: 16. Germline V gene data show CDR1 as ENHRY and CDR2 as SYGVKD. The CDR3 is 15 amino acids.

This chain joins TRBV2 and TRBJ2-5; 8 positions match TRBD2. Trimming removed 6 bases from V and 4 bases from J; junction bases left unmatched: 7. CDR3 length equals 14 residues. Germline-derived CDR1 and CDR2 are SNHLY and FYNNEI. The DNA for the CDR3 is TGTGCCAGCAGCCCCGGGGGGGTTCCAGAGACCCAGTACTTC. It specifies CASSPGGVPETQYF.

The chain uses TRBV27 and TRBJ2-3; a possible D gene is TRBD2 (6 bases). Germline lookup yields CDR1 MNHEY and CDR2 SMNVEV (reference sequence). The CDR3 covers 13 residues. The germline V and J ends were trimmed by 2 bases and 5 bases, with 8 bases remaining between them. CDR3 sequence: CASSLAGRDTQYF. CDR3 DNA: TGTGCCAGCAGTTTAGCGGGGCGAGATACGCAGTATTTT.

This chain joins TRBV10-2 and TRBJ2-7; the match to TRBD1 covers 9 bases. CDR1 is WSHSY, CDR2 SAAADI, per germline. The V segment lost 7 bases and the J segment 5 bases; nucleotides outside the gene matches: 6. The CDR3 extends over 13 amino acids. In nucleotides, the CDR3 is TGCGCCAGCATAGGACAGGGGTCCAACGAGCAGTACTTC. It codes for CASIGQGSNEQYF.

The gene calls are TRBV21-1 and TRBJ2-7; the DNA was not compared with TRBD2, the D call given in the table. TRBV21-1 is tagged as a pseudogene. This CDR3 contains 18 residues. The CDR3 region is CASSKAPRGRPKLHEQYF. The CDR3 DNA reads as TGTGCCAGCAGCAAAGCTCCCCGAGGCCGACCCAAGCTTCACGAGCAGTACTTC.

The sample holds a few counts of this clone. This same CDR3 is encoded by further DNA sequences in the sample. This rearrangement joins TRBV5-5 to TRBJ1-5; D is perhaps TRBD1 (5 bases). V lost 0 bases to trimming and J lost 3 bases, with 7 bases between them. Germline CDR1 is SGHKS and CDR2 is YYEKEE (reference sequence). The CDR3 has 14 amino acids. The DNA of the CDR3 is TGTGCCAGCAGCTTGGGACAGAACAATCAGCCCCAGCATTTT. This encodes CASSLGQNNQPQHF. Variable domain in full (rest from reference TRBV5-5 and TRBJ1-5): DAGVTQSPTHLIKTRGQQVTLRCSPISGHKSVSWYQQVLGQGPQFIFQYYEKEERGRGNFPDRFSARQFPNYSSELNVNALLLGDSALYLCASSLGQNNQPQHFGDGTRLSIL.

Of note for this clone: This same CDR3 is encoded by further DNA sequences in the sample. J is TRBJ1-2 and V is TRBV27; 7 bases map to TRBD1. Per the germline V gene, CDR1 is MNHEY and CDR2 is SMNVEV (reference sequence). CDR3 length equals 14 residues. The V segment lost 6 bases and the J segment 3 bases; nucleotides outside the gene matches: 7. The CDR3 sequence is CASRLTGTDYGYTF. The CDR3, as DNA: TGTGCCAGCAGGTTAACCGGGACAGACTATGGCTACACCTTC.

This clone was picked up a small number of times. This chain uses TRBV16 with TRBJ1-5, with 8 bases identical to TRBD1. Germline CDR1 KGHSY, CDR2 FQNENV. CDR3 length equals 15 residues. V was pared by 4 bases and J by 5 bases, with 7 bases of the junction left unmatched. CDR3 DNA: TGTGCCAGCAGCCGCCGGGACAGGCACGATCAGCCCCAGCATTTT. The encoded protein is CASSRRDRHDQPQHF.

CDR3 DNA sequence: TGTGCCAGCAGCTTAGTTCCAGGAGGCCCCGCAAACAATGAGCAGTTCTTC. Protein: CASSLVPGGPANNEQFF. The chain couples TRBV7-9 to TRBJ2-1, with D perhaps TRBD2 (5 bases). The CDR3 totals 17 residues. Germline V gives CDR1 SEHNR, CDR2 FQNEAQ (reference sequence). V was cut by 1 base and J by 5 bases, with 18 bases left in between.

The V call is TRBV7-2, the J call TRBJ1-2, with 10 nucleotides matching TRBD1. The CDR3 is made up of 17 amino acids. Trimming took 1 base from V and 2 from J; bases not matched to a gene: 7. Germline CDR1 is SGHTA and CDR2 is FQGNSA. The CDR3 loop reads CASSLGFMGQGNYGYTF. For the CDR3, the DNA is TGTGCCAGCAGCTTAGGGTTTATGGGACAGGGGAACTATGGCTACACCTTC.